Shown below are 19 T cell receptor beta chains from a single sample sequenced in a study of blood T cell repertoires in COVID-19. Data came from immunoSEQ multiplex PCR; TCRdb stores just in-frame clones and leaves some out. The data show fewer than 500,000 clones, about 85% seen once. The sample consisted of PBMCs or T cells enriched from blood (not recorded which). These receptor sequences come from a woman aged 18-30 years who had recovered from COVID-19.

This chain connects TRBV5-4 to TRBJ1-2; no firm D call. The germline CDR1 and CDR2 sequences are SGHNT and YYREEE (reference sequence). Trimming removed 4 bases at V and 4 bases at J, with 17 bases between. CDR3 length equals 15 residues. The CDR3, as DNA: TGTGCCAGCAGCCAGTATAACAGTCGGGGCTATGGCTACACCTTC. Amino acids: CASSQYNSRGYGYTF.

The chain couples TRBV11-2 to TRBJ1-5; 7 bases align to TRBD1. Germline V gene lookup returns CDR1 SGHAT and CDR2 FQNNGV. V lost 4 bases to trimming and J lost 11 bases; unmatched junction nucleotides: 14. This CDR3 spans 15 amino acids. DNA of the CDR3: TGTGCCAGCAGCTCGAACAGGGGCCGCCTCGTGACCCAGCATTTT. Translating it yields CASSSNRGRLVTQHF.

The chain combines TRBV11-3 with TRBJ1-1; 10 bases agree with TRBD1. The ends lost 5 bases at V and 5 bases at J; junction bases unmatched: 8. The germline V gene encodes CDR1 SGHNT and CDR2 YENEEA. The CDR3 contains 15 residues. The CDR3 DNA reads TGTGCCAGCAGCCCTTCGGGACAGGGGAGAACTGAAGCTTTCTTT. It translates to CASSPSGQGRTEAFF.

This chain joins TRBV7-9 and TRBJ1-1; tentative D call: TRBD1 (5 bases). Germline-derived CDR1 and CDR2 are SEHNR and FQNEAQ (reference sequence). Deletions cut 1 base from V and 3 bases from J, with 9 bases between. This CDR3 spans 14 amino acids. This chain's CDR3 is CASSLGGTHTEAFF. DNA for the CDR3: TGTGCCAGCAGCTTAGGGGGCACCCACACTGAAGCTTTCTTT.

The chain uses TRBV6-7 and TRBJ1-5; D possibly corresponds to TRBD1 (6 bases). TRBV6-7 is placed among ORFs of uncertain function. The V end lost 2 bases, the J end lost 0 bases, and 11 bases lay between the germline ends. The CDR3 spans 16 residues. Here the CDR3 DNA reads TGTGCCAGCAGTTACCGCGGACAGAATAGCAATCAGCCCCAGCATTTT. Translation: CASSYRGQNSNQPQHF.

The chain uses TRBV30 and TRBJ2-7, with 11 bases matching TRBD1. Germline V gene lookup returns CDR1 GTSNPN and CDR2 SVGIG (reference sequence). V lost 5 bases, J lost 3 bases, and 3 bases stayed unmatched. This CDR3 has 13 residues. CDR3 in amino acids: CAWDGTGGYEQYF. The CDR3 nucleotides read TGTGCCTGGGACGGGACAGGGGGCTACGAGCAGTACTTC.

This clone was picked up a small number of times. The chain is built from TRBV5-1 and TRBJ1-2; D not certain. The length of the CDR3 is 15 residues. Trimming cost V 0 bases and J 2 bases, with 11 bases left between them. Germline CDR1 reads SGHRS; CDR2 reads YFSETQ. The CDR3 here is CASSLGSSRNYGYTF. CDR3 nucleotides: TGCGCCAGCAGCTTGGGGAGTTCGAGGAACTATGGCTACACCTTC.

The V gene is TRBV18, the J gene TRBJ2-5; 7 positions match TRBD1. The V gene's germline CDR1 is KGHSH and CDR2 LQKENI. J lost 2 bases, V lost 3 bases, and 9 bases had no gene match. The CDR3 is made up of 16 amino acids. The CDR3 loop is CASSPVDRAIQETQYF. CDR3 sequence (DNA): TGTGCCAGCTCACCGGTTGACAGGGCTATTCAAGAGACCCAGTACTTC.

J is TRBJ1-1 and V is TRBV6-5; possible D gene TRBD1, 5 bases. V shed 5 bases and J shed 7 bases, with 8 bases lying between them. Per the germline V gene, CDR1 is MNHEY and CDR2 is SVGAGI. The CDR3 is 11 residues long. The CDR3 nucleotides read TGTGCCAGCAGTCGAAGGGGTGAAGCTTTCTTT. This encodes CASSRRGEAFF.

CDR3 sequence: CASSLATQGSIYEQYF. In DNA, the CDR3 is TGTGCCAGCAGCTTGGCTACCCAGGGGTCGATATACGAGCAGTACTTC. The rearrangement links TRBV5-5 to TRBJ2-7; D might be TRBD1 (6 bases). The V end lost 0 bases, the J end lost 4 bases, and 17 bases lay between the germline ends. The germline gives CDR1 SGHKS, CDR2 YYEKEE (reference sequence). The CDR3 extends over 16 amino acids.

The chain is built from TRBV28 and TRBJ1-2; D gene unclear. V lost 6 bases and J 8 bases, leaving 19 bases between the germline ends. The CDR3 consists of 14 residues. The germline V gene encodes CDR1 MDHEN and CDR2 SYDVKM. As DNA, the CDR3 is TGTGCCAGCAGAATGCTGGGGAGTACTATAGGCTACACCTTC. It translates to CASRMLGSTIGYTF.

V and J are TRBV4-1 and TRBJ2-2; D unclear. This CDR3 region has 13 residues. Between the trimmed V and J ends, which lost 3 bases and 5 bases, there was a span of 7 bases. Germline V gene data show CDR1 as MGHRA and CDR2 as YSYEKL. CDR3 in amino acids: CASSQRFTGELFF. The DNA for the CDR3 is TGCGCCAGCAGCCAGAGGTTTACCGGGGAGCTGTTTTTT.

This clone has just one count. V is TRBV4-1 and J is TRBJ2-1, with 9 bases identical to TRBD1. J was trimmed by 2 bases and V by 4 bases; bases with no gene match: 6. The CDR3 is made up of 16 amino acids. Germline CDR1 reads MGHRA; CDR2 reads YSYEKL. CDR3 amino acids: CASSPGQGIAYNEQFF. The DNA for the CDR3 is TGCGCCAGCAGCCCCGGACAGGGGATCGCCTACAATGAGCAGTTCTTC.

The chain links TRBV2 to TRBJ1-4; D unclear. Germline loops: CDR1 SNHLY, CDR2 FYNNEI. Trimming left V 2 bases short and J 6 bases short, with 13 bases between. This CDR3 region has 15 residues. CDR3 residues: CASSELAGSDEKLFF. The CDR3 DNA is TGTGCCAGCAGTGAACTTGCAGGCTCAGATGAAAAACTGTTTTTT.

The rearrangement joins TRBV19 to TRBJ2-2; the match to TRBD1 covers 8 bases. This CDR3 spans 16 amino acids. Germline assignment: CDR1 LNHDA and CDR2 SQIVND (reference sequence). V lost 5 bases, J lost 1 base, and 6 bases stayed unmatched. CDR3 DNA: TGTGCCAGTAGTGTACAGGGGGGCGAGAACACCGGGGAGCTGTTTTTT. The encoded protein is CASSVQGGENTGELFF. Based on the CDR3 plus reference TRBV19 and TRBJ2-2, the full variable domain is DGGITQSPKYLFRKEGQNVTLSCEQNLNHDAMYWYRQDPGQGLRLIYYSQIVNDFQKGDIAEGYSVSREKKESFPLTVTSAQKNPTAFYLCASSVQGGENTGELFFGEGSRLTVL.

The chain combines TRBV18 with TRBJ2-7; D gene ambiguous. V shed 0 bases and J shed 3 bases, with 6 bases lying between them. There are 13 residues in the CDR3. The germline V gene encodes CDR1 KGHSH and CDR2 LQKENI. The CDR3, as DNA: TGTGCCAGCTCACCACCATCTATCTACGAGCAGTACTTC. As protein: CASSPPSIYEQYF.

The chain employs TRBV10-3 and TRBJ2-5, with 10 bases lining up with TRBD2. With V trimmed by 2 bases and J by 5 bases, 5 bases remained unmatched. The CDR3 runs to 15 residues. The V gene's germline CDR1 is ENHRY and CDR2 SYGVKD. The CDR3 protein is CAISERTSGAETQYF. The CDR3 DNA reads TGTGCCATCAGTGAGAGGACTAGCGGAGCCGAGACCCAGTACTTC.

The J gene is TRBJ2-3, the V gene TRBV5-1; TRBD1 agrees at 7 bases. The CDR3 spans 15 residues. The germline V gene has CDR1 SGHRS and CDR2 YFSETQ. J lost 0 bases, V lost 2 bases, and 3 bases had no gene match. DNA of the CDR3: TGCGCCAGCAGCTTCGACAGGGCTAGCACAGATACGCAGTATTTT. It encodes CASSFDRASTDTQYF.

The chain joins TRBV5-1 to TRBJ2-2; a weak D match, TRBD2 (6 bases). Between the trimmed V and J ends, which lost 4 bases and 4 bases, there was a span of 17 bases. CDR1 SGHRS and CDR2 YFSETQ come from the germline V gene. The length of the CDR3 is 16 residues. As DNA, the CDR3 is TGCGCCAGCAGCCTTGATCCGGGAGAAATCACCGGGGAGCTGTTTTTT. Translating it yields CASSLDPGEITGELFF.